The 20 T cell receptor beta chains listed next were all sequenced from one sample in a study of beta chain features in type 1 diabetes. The whole isolated RNA underwent reverse transcription, so sequencing captured expressed TCRB transcripts. The protocol was immunoSEQ multiplex PCR, while the TCRdb copy is restricted to in-frame clones and leaves out a portion. The table lists about 290,000 clones, 8% of them singletons. Sequencing was done on a sample of central memory CD4+ T cells from blood. Source of these receptors: a woman in her late teens or twenties in good health.

This clone was observed a few times. The genes are TRBV18 and TRBJ2-5, with a tentative D call TRBD1 (5 bases). The CDR3 extends over 15 amino acids. Looked up from germline, CDR1 is KGHSH and CDR2 is LQKENI. V shed 2 bases and J shed 1 base, with 11 bases lying between them. CDR3 in amino acids: CASSPVRQFQETQYF. In nucleotides, the CDR3 is TGTGCCAGCTCACCAGTCAGACAGTTCCAAGAGACCCAGTACTTC.

This clone has only a few counts. V is TRBV10-3 and J is TRBJ2-7, with 8 positions matching TRBD2. J was trimmed by 4 bases and V by 8 bases; bases with no gene match: 13. Germline V gene sequence: CDR1 ENHRY, CDR2 SYGVKD. This CDR3 region has 15 residues. This chain's CDR3 is CAIGAGDYTTYEQYF. Here the CDR3 DNA reads TGTGCCATCGGAGCGGGAGACTATACTACGTACGAGCAGTACTTC.

The chain has TRBV28 and TRBJ1-5, with 7 bases identical to TRBD1. Germline trimming cut 3 bases from V and 1 base from J; bases unmatched to any gene: 6. Looked up from germline, CDR1 is MDHEN and CDR2 is SYDVKM. The CDR3 spans 16 residues. Here the CDR3 DNA reads TGTGCCAGCAGTTTGGGGACAGCGGGAAGCAATCAGCCCCAGCATTTT. This encodes CASSLGTAGSNQPQHF. The full variable domain, with the rest looked up from reference TRBV28 and TRBJ1-5, is DVKVTQSSRYLVKRTGEKVFLECVQDMDHENMFWYRQDPGLGLRLIYFSYDVKMKEKGDIPEGYSVSREKKERFSLILESASTNQTSMYLCASSLGTAGSNQPQHFGDGTRLSIL.

This clone appeared a few times. The chain combines TRBV7-8 with TRBJ2-7; D is undetermined. Between the trimmed V and J ends, which lost 1 base and 0 bases, there was a span of 7 bases. The germline V gene encodes CDR1 SGHVS and CDR2 FQNEAQ. The CDR3 consists of 14 residues. CDR3 sequence: CASSLESSSYEQYV. The CDR3, as DNA: TGTGCCAGCAGCTTAGAGAGTTCCTCCTACGAGCAGTACGTC.

This clone showed up just a few times. This chain uses TRBV18 with TRBJ2-4; D is possibly TRBD1 (5 bases). Germline CDR1 and CDR2: KGHSH and LQKENI. The CDR3 loop spans 16 amino acids. Trimming shortened V by 2 bases and J by 5 bases, and 16 bases separated the two germline ends. CDR3 DNA sequence: TGTGCCAGCTCACCAATTGGTCCAGGGTCCGAAAACATTCAGTACTTC. This sequence encodes CASSPIGPGSENIQYF.

This clone was counted a few times. This chain joins TRBV29-1 and TRBJ1-2; D is unclear. The length of the CDR3 is 14 residues. In germline, CDR1 is SQVTM, CDR2 ANQGSEA. The germline V and J ends were trimmed by 0 bases and 6 bases, with 14 bases remaining between them. The CDR3 nucleotides are TGCAGCGTTGAAGATCTGGTCCGAAGGGATGGCTACACCTTC. Its translation: CSVEDLVRRDGYTF.

This clone came up a few times. V usage is TRBV7-6 and J usage is TRBJ2-5; 7 positions agree with TRBD1. Germline loops: CDR1 SGHVS, CDR2 FNYEAQ. The CDR3 has 13 residues. Unmatched junction bases numbered 2, after V lost 5 bases and J lost 2 bases. This CDR3 reads CASSPGQQETQYF. The CDR3 nucleotides are TGTGCCAGCAGCCCGGGACAGCAAGAGACCCAGTACTTC.

Only a few counts were recorded for this clone. The chain uses TRBV6-5 and TRBJ1-2, with 8 bases that match TRBD1. The CDR3 has 14 amino acids. The junction had 11 bases not matched to a gene; V was cut back by 8 bases and J by 6 bases. Germline assignment: CDR1 MNHEY and CDR2 SVGAGI. Written as DNA, the CDR3 is TGTGCCAGCCGACCAGGACAGGGTTACGATGGCTACACCTTC. Its translation: CASRPGQGYDGYTF.

The CDR3 coding sequence is TGTGCCAGCAGCTTCCAGGGTACCACTGAAGCTTTCTTT. It encodes CASSFQGTTEAFF. The chain couples TRBV11-2 to TRBJ1-1; tentative D call: TRBD1 (5 bases). This CDR3 region has 13 residues. Germline V lookup: CDR1 SGHAT, CDR2 FQNNGV. The V end was cut by 3 bases, the J end by 4 bases, with 9 bases between.

The rearrangement links TRBV29-1 to TRBJ2-4, with a weak D call TRBD2 (6 bases). Germline CDR1 and CDR2: SQVTM and ANQGSEA. Trimming removed 4 bases from V and 1 base from J, with 11 bases in between. The CDR3 spans 14 residues. The CDR3 loop is CSVADYGAKNIQYF. The CDR3 DNA follows: TGCAGCGTTGCGGACTACGGGGCCAAAAACATTCAGTACTTC.

This clone showed up many times. The chain links TRBV4-3 to TRBJ1-4; no firm D call. Germline-derived CDR1 and CDR2 are LGHNA and YSLEER. V shed 4 bases and J shed 5 bases, with 20 bases lying between them. The CDR3 is 17 amino acids. CDR3: CASSRGEGSAPNEKLFF. The CDR3 DNA reads as TGCGCCAGCAGCCGTGGGGAAGGCAGTGCACCCAATGAAAAACTGTTTTTT.

The table lists this clone with a few counts. The rearrangement uses TRBV4-3 and TRBJ1-4, with TRBD1 matching over 7 bases. This CDR3 is built from 16 residues. Trimming removed 0 bases from V and 2 bases from J; junction bases left unmatched: 3. Germline V gene sequence: CDR1 LGHNA, CDR2 YSLEER. CDR3 coding DNA: TGCGCCAGCAGCCAAGATGTCAGGGGGACTAATGAAAAACTGTTTTTT. Its protein product is CASSQDVRGTNEKLFF.

The chain is built from TRBV6-5 and TRBJ1-6; no clear D. V was pared by 5 bases and J by 6 bases, with 14 bases between. Germline CDR1 and CDR2: MNHEY and SVGAGI. The CDR3 is made up of 15 amino acids. The CDR3 nucleotides are TGTGCCAGCAGTCGCCTAGACATCTTTAATTCACCCCTCCACTTT. Amino acid sequence: CASSRLDIFNSPLHF.

V and J are TRBV19 and TRBJ2-7; 11 bases match TRBD1. Unmatched junction bases numbered 12, after V lost 5 bases and J lost 3 bases. CDR1 is LNHDA and CDR2 is SQIVND in the germline V gene (reference sequence). This CDR3 region has 17 residues. The CDR3 nucleotides read TGTGCCAGTAGTCCCCACAATCCGGGACAGGGGGACTACGAGCAGTACTTC. Translating gives CASSPHNPGQGDYEQYF.

The V gene is TRBV7-3, the J gene TRBJ2-4; D gene unclear. Germline loops: CDR1 SGHTA, CDR2 FQGTGA. The V gene lost 1 base and the J gene lost 8 bases, with 12 bases spanning the gap. This CDR3 contains 14 residues. CDR3 in amino acids: CASSLRQYRDIQYF. Here the CDR3 DNA reads TGTGCCAGCAGCTTAAGACAATATAGGGACATTCAGTACTTC.

This clone was seen a few times. The chain uses TRBV30 and TRBJ2-7; D may be TRBD1 (5 bases). CDR3 length: 13 residues. The germline gives CDR1 GTSNPN, CDR2 SVGIG (reference sequence). The V and J ends lost 3 bases and 6 bases respectively, with 15 bases between them. In DNA form, the CDR3 reads TGTGCCTGGAGCCAAGGGGCTAGAAGCGAGCAGTACTTC. Its protein is CAWSQGARSEQYF.

The table lists this clone with a few counts. The rearrangement joins TRBV5-1 to TRBJ2-1; the D call may be TRBD1 or TRBD2 (5 bases each). The germline V gene encodes CDR1 SGHRS and CDR2 YFSETQ. Deletions cut 3 bases from V and 7 bases from J, with 14 bases between. This CDR3 region has 14 residues. The DNA for the CDR3 is TGCGCCAGCAGCTCGGGGACGAAAAGAAATGAGCAGTTCTTC. This encodes CASSSGTKRNEQFF.

Comment on this clone: A read error may explain this, as a much larger clone is one base away. Other DNA sequences within the sample encode an identical CDR3. The genes are TRBV7-6 and TRBJ2-3; D is undetermined. The germline gives CDR1 SGHVS, CDR2 FNYEAQ. CDR3 length equals 12 residues. Trimming removed 2 bases from V and 5 bases from J, with 5 bases in between. The CDR3 bases are TGTGCCAGCAGCTTATCGGGAGATACGCAGTATTTT. Amino acid sequence: CASSLSGDTQYF.

This clone has at least ten counts. V usage is TRBV11-2 and J usage is TRBJ1-2; D not certain. V lost 4 bases to trimming and J lost 4 bases, with 10 bases between them. Germline V gene data show CDR1 as SGHAT and CDR2 as FQNNGV. The CDR3 totals 13 residues. The CDR3: CASSSRLSYGYTF. The CDR3, as DNA: TGTGCCAGCAGCTCTCGTCTCAGCTATGGCTACACCTTC.

The rearrangement joins TRBV7-2 to TRBJ1-5, with TRBD1 as a possible D gene (5 bases). V gave up 5 bases and J gave up 1 base, with 12 bases separating them. This CDR3 region has 15 residues. CDR1 SGHTA and CDR2 FQGNSA come from the germline V gene. CDR3: CASSVQKGSNQPQHF. CDR3 DNA sequence: TGTGCCAGCAGCGTCCAAAAGGGGAGCAATCAGCCCCAGCATTTT.